The 29 T cell receptor beta chains below all came from one sample that was sequenced in a study of CD8+CD57+ T cells in acquired aplastic anemia. Patients chosen for sequencing had shown CD8+CD57+ cell expansion by flow cytometry. Genomic DNA was employed as the template in profiling TCR beta VDJ and CDR3. TCRdb itself ran the reads through MiXCR, one entry per CDR3 protein. The sample holds 150,000 to 180,000 distinct CDR3 sequences; just over 50% are singletons and the top ten take 9.5% to 15%. Sequencing was done on a sample of sorted CD4+, CD8+, or CD8+CD57+ T cells (not recorded which) from PBMCs. The receptors were gathered from a human donor with aplastic anemia.

This chain joins TRBV5-6 and TRBJ1-5; D possibly corresponds to TRBD1 (5 bases). Trimming pared 4 bases from V and 4 bases from J, leaving 15 bases between. Per germline, CDR1 SGHDT and CDR2 YYEEEE. The CDR3 is 15 residues long. CDR3 protein: CASSRGGGANQPQHF. The CDR3 region has the DNA TGTGCCAGCAGCAGGGGAGGAGGGGCAAATCAGCCCCAGCATTTT.

This clonotype was observed many times. The rearrangement joins TRBV2 to TRBJ2-7; the D call may be TRBD1 or TRBD2 (5 bases each). V was pared by 2 bases and J by 3 bases, with 11 bases between. CDR1 and CDR2 from the germline V gene are SNHLY and FYNNEI. The CDR3 spans 14 residues. The CDR3, as DNA: TGTGCCAGCAGTGAATACCCAGGGAGCTACGAGCAGTACTTC. It is translated as CASSEYPGSYEQYF. The full variable domain, rest sourced from reference TRBV2 and TRBJ2-7, is EPEVTQTPSHQVTQMGQEVILRCVPISNHLYFYWYRQILGQKVEFLVSFYNNEISEKSEIFDDQFSVERPDGSNFTLKIRSTKLEDSAMYFCASSEYPGSYEQYFGPGTRLTVT.

This sequence joins TRBV2 and TRBJ2-1, with TRBD2 identical over 11 bases. This CDR3 region has 20 residues. V was clipped by 0 bases and J by 2 bases; unmatched bases: 12. CDR1 and CDR2 (germline): SNHLY, FYNNEI. The CDR3 loop reads CASSEASGGAIVGAYNEQFF. CDR3 bases: TGTGCCAGCAGTGAAGCTAGCGGGGGGGCGATAGTTGGTGCCTACAATGAGCAGTTCTTC.

This chain connects TRBV15 to TRBJ2-1; D gene unclear. Trimming took off 1 base at V and 7 bases at J, with 5 bases between the two ends. Germline V gene lookup returns CDR1 LNHNV and CDR2 YYDKDF (reference sequence). The length of the CDR3 is 12 residues. In DNA, the CDR3 is TGTGCCACCAGCAGAGTTCAGAATGAGCAGTTCTTC. The encoded protein is CATSRVQNEQFF. Looking up the rest from reference TRBV15 and TRBJ2-1 gives the full variable domain: DAMVIQNPRYQVTQFGKPVTLSCSQTLNHNVMYWYQQKSSQAPKLLFHYYDKDFNNEADTPDNFQSRRPNTSFCFLDIRSPGLGDTAMYLCATSRVQNEQFFGPGTRLTVL.

This clonotype was picked up a small number of times. A read error may produce the germline difference seen at one junction end. The chain uses TRBV2 and TRBJ1-2; no reliable D call. Germline CDR1 reads SNHLY; CDR2 reads FYNNEI. This CDR3 has 10 residues. In nucleotides, the CDR3 is TGTGCCAGCAGTGACACCGACGGGAACTTC. This encodes CASSDTDGNF.

The sample holds many counts of this clonotype. The V call is TRBV20-1, the J call TRBJ1-2; possibly TRBD1 for D (5 bases). CDR1 is DFQATT, CDR2 SNEGSKA, per germline (reference sequence). V shed 2 bases and J shed 2 bases, with 15 bases lying between them. The CDR3 totals 15 residues. CDR3 DNA sequence: TGCAGTGCTAGACACACCGCGGACATAAACTATGGCTACACCTTC. This translates into CSARHTADINYGYTF.

This clonotype showed up many times. The chain employs TRBV12-3 or TRBV12-4 and TRBJ2-7; D is tentatively TRBD1 or TRBD2 (5 bases each). V was cut by 4 bases and J by 2 bases, with 12 bases left in between. CDR3 length: 14 amino acids. The CDR3 is CASSWGPTTYEQYF. The CDR3 nucleotides are TGTGCCAGCAGTTGGGGACCGACGACCTACGAGCAGTACTTC.

V and J are TRBV20-1 and TRBJ2-7; D not certain. The CDR3 is made up of 13 amino acids. The V gene lost 2 bases and the J gene lost 0 bases, with 8 bases spanning the gap. Germline V gene lookup returns CDR1 DFQATT and CDR2 SNEGSKA (reference sequence). CDR3 sequence reads: CSARTASSYEQYF. Here the CDR3 DNA reads TGCAGTGCTAGAACGGCTAGCTCCTACGAGCAGTACTTC.

The rearrangement uses TRBV27 and TRBJ2-5; unclear D gene. The CDR3 totals 15 residues. Germline lookup yields CDR1 MNHEY and CDR2 SMNVEV (reference sequence). Trimming cost V 4 bases and J 2 bases, with 14 bases left between them. CDR3 sequence (DNA): TGTGCCAGCAGTTCATTGCCCCCCTGGCAAGAGACCCAGTACTTC. The encoded protein is CASSSLPPWQETQYF.

This clonotype appeared once. V and J are TRBV7-6 and TRBJ2-7, with 11 bases identical to TRBD2. The germline V gene encodes CDR1 SGHVS and CDR2 FNYEAQ. This CDR3 is built from 16 residues. V trimming: 5 bases; J trimming: 1 base; junction bases outside the gene matches: 7. CDR3 nucleotide sequence: TGTGCCAGCAGCCACACCGGGACTAGCGGTTCCTACGAGCAGTACTTC. This codes for CASSHTGTSGSYEQYF.

This clonotype is medium-sized. The chain's CDR3 is CATSRDKSGANVLTF. In DNA form, the CDR3 reads TGTGCCACCAGCAGAGATAAAAGTGGGGCCAACGTCCTGACTTTC. The V call is TRBV15, the J call TRBJ2-6; unclear D gene. There are 15 residues in the CDR3. Germline V gene sequence: CDR1 LNHNV, CDR2 YYDKDF (reference sequence). V lost 0 bases and J lost 3, with 6 bases in between.

The table lists this clonotype with many counts. CDR3 sequence (DNA): TGTGCCAGCAGCCAAGGTCCGGCTTACGAGCAGTACTTC. This gives the protein CASSQGPAYEQYF. This chain uses TRBV7-9 with TRBJ2-7; D uncertain. The CDR3 contains 13 residues. The germline V and J ends were trimmed by 5 bases and 4 bases, with 12 bases remaining between them. The V gene's germline CDR1 is SEHNR and CDR2 FQNEAQ (reference sequence).

The rearrangement links TRBV9 to TRBJ2-3, with 12 nucleotides matching TRBD2. The CDR3 covers 15 residues. V lost 1 base to trimming and J lost 8 bases; unmatched junction nucleotides: 5. Germline values: CDR1 SGDLS, CDR2 YYNGEE. CDR3 residues: CASSVLAGGPGTQYF. The CDR3 DNA reads TGTGCCAGCAGCGTACTAGCGGGGGGGCCCGGTACGCAGTATTTT.

A note on this clonotype: Relative to the germline gene, one junction end is altered; a read error may explain this. This chain joins TRBV10-3 and TRBJ1-2, with D perhaps matching TRBD1 (5 bases). The CDR3 has 14 amino acids. Germline V CDR1 and CDR2: ENHRY, SYGVKD. The CDR3 DNA sequence: TGTGCCAGCAGTTACGGGGCAGGGCGCGTTGGCTACACCTTC. Its protein product is CASSYGAGRVGYTF.

This rearrangement joins TRBV25-1 to TRBJ1-1, with D unclear. CDR1 and CDR2 from the germline V gene are MGHDK and SYGVNS. V shed 5 bases and J shed 3 bases, with 16 bases lying between them. This CDR3 is built from 15 residues. CDR3 nucleotide sequence: TGTGCCAGCAGTTTACGGGGAAAATTGGACACTGAAGCTTTCTTT. Translated, it gives CASSLRGKLDTEAFF.

The J gene is TRBJ1-1, the V gene TRBV29-1, with a weak D call TRBD1 (5 bases). Trimming took 2 bases from V and 0 from J, leaving 19 bases between them. The CDR3 runs 17 residues. The V gene's germline CDR1 is SQVTM and CDR2 ANQGSEA. The CDR3 loop reads CSVERVLGQGMNTEAFF. The CDR3 DNA sequence: TGCAGCGTTGAAAGGGTGCTGGGTCAGGGAATGAACACTGAAGCTTTCTTT.

V usage is TRBV2 and J usage is TRBJ2-1; 11 nucleotides match TRBD2. The CDR3 has 13 amino acids. Looked up from germline, CDR1 is SNHLY and CDR2 is FYNNEI. Trimming took 8 bases from V and 5 from J; bases not matched to a gene: 2. The CDR3 coding sequence is TGTGCCAGCGGGACTAGCGGTAACAATGAGCAGTTCTTC. This codes for CASGTSGNNEQFF.

The CDR3 DNA sequence: TGTGCCAGCAGTCCCCTCGTGCGGGGGGGCCCCTACGAGCAGTACTTC. Translation: CASSPLVRGGPYEQYF. V and J are TRBV27 and TRBJ2-7; 9 bases fit TRBD2. From germline, CDR1 is MNHEY and CDR2 SMNVEV (reference sequence). This CDR3 comprises 16 residues. V was pared by 5 bases and J by 2 bases, with 10 bases of the junction left unmatched.

This clonotype was found many times. CDR3 DNA: TGTGCCACCAGTGACCGCTTGGGGCCCCAGCATTTT. It is translated as CATSDRLGPQHF. The chain uses TRBV24-1 and TRBJ1-5; D remains unclear. Germline CDR1 KGHDR, CDR2 SFDVKD. The ends were cut back, 4 bases at V and 9 bases at J, with 9 bases in the middle. This CDR3 spans 12 amino acids.

Concerning this clonotype: This may arise from a read error, as a much more abundant clone is one base away. J is TRBJ2-1 and V is TRBV6-1; 10 positions agree with TRBD1. Germline lookup yields CDR1 MNHNS and CDR2 SASEGT. The CDR3 has 12 amino acids. CDR3 sequence reads: CASRTGGNELFF. CDR3 sequence (DNA): TGTGCCAGCAGGACAGGGGGCAATGAGCTGTTCTTC.

As regards this clonotype: A much larger clone sits a single nucleotide away, making a read error possible. The rearrangement links TRBV20-1 to TRBJ1-5; D is ambiguous. Trimming shortened V by 6 bases and J by 6 bases, and 15 bases separated the two germline ends. Per the germline V gene, CDR1 is DFQATT and CDR2 is SNEGSKA (reference sequence). The CDR3 runs to 13 residues. CDR3 coding DNA: TGCAGTGCAGCCACAGAGGCGTTTCAGCCCCAGCATTTT. It codes for CSAATEAFQPQHF.

V and J are TRBV20-1 and TRBJ1-2, with D hard to call. Trimming shortened V by 2 bases and J by 8 bases, and 12 bases separated the two germline ends. Per the germline V gene, CDR1 is DFQATT and CDR2 is SNEGSKA (reference sequence). This CDR3 is 12 amino acids long. DNA of the CDR3: TGCAGTGCTAGACGCCGGACCGGGGGCTACACCTTC. Its protein is CSARRRTGGYTF.

For this clonotype: This clone may be a read error of a much larger clone one base away. The J gene is TRBJ1-6, the V gene TRBV27; D is unresolved. V dropped 2 bases and J dropped 10 bases, with 9 bases sitting between them. The CDR3 consists of 13 residues. Germline V gene lookup returns CDR1 MNHEY and CDR2 SMNVEV (reference sequence). As DNA, the CDR3 is TGTGCCAGCAGTTTAAGAGGGAGATCACCCCTCCACTTT. This sequence encodes CASSLRGRSPLHF.

This clonotype was observed at least ten times. The chain uses TRBV20-1 and TRBJ2-7, with 9 bases matching TRBD1. With V trimmed by 3 bases and J by 3 bases, 9 bases remained unmatched. The CDR3 covers 15 residues. CDR1 DFQATT and CDR2 SNEGSKA come from the germline V gene (reference sequence). The CDR3 loop reads CSARGDREGFYEQYF. The CDR3 nucleotides are TGCAGTGCTAGGGGGGACAGGGAGGGATTCTACGAGCAGTACTTC.

V gene TRBV10-1 combines with J gene TRBJ2-5; a weak D match, TRBD2 (6 bases). Germline-derived CDR1 and CDR2 are WNHNN and SYGVQD (reference sequence). V gave up 6 bases and J gave up 1 base, with 9 bases separating them. This CDR3 is built from 13 residues. As DNA, the CDR3 is TGCGCCAGCAGCGGGGACTTCCAAGAGACCCAGTACTTC. Its translation: CASSGDFQETQYF.

This clonotype was detected only a few times. The genes are TRBV28 and TRBJ2-5; a possible D gene is TRBD2 (6 bases). V was clipped by 3 bases and J by 5 bases, with 13 bases between them. CDR3 size: 14 residues. The germline CDR1 and CDR2 sequences are MDHEN and SYDVKM. DNA of the CDR3: TGTGCCAGCAGTTTTTTAAGTGGGAGGGAGACCCAGTACTTC. This codes for CASSFLSGRETQYF.

Written as DNA, the CDR3 is TGTGCCAGCTCACCGTATGGGGCGGGGGGGCCATGGGCAGATACGCAGTATTTT. It encodes CASSPYGAGGPWADTQYF. The rearrangement joins TRBV13 to TRBJ2-3; the match to TRBD2 covers 9 bases. CDR3 length equals 18 residues. Per germline, CDR1 PRHDT and CDR2 FYEKMQ (reference sequence). Trimming cost V 8 bases and J 4 bases; bases outside gene matches: 19.

The chain combines TRBV24-1 with TRBJ2-1, with 7 bases matching TRBD1. Germline loops: CDR1 KGHDR, CDR2 SFDVKD. Losses at the gene ends were 3 bases for V and 8 bases for J; bases not matched to a gene: 15. The CDR3 consists of 17 residues. CDR3: CATSDRWTGPSPDEQFF. CDR3 in DNA: TGTGCCACCAGTGATCGTTGGACAGGCCCCTCTCCCGATGAGCAGTTCTTC.

The table lists this clonotype with many counts. This sequence joins TRBV14 and TRBJ2-7, with 11 bases aligning to TRBD2. Germline CDR1 reads SGHDN; CDR2 reads FVKESK. The length of the CDR3 is 14 residues. The V and J ends lost 6 bases and 4 bases, in that order; junction bases with no gene match: 5. CDR3 DNA sequence: TGTGCCAGCAGTCCCGGGACTAGCGGATACGAGCAGTACTTC. Its protein product is CASSPGTSGYEQYF.